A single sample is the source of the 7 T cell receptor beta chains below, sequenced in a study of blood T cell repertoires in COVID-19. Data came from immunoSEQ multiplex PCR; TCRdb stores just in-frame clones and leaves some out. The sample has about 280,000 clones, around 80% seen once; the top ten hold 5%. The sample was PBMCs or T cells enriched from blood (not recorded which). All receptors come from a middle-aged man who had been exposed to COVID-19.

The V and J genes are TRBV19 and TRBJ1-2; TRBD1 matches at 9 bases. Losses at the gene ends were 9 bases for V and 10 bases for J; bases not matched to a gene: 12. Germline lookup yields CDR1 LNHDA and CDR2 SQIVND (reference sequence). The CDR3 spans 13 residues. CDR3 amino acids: CASLQGAGVVYTF. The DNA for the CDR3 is TGTGCCAGCTTACAGGGGGCTGGAGTTGTCTACACCTTC.

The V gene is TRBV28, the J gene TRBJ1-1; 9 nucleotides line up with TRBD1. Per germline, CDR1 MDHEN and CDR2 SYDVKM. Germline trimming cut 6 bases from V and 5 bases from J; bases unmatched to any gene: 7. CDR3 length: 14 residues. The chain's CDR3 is CASRPGQGHTEAFF. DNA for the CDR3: TGTGCCAGCAGGCCGGGACAGGGACATACTGAAGCTTTCTTT.

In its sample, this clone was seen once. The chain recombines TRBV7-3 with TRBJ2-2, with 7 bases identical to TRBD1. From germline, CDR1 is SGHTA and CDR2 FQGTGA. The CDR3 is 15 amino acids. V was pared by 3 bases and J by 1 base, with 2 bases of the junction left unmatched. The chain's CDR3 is CASSLTGMNTGELFF. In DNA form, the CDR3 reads TGTGCCAGCAGCTTGACAGGGATGAACACCGGGGAGCTGTTTTTT.

For the CDR3, the DNA is TGCGCCAGCAGCTTGGCTGGGACAGAGCAGTACTTC. Protein: CASSLAGTEQYF. The chain combines TRBV5-1 with TRBJ2-7; D perhaps matches TRBD1 (6 bases). Trimming took off 0 bases at V and 7 bases at J, with 8 bases between the two ends. CDR1 SGHRS and CDR2 YFSETQ come from the germline V gene. CDR3 length equals 12 residues. The full variable domain, completed using reference TRBV5-1 and TRBJ2-7, is KAGVTQTPRYLIKTRGQQVTLSCSPISGHRSVSWYQQTPGQGLQFLFEYFSETQRNKGNFPGRFSGRQFSNSRSEMNVSTLELGDSALYLCASSLAGTEQYFGPGTRLTVT.

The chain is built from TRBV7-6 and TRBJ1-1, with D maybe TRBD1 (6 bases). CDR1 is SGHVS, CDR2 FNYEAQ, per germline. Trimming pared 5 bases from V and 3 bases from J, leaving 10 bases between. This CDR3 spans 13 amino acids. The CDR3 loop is CASSLEGDTEAFF. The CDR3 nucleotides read TGTGCCAGCAGCCTAGAGGGGGACACTGAAGCTTTCTTT. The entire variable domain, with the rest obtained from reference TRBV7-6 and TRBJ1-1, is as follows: GAGVSQSPRYKVTKRGQDVALRCDPISGHVSLYWYRQALGQGPEFLTYFNYEAQQDKSGLPNDRFSAERPEGSISTLTIQRTEQRDSAMYRCASSLEGDTEAFFGQGTRLTVV.

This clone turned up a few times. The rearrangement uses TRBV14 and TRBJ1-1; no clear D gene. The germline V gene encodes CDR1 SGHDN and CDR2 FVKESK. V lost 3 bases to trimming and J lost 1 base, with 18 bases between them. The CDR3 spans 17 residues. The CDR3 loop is CASSHPKQRSWNTEAFF. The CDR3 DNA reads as TGTGCCAGCAGCCATCCAAAGCAGCGAAGTTGGAACACTGAAGCTTTCTTT.

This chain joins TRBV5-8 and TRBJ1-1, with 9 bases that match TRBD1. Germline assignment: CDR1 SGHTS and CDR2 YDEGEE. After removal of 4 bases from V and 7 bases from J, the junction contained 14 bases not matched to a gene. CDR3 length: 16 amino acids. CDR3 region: CASSHPTGGNLIEAFF. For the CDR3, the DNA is TGTGCCAGCAGCCACCCGACAGGGGGGAACCTAATTGAAGCTTTCTTT.